Listed below are T cell receptor beta chains from one sample, sequenced in a study of OX40 agonist ivuxolimab in advanced cancers. TCRdb keeps only in-frame clones here, not all; method: immunoSEQ multiplex PCR. Of about 70,000 clones listed, about 91% are singletons. Sequencing used CD4+ or CD8+ T cells sorted from blood, obtained in a trial of the OX40 agonist ivuxolimab. Source of these receptors: an adult with an advanced solid tumor such as melanoma, head and neck, liver or kidney cancer. CDR3s include the opening cysteine and the closing phenylalanine or tryptophan. Fields, in order: CDR3 length, J gene, D gene, clone size, V gene, CDR3 protein, CDR3 DNA. The D gene is left open where the match is weak. Rows give clone size only sometimes, using once, few, many, or a class for an expanded clone.

length: 12
J: TRBJ2-7
D: NA
size: NA
V: TRBV2
CDR3: CASRDDSYEQYF
DNA: TGTGCCAGCAGGGACGACTCCTACGAGCAGTACTTC

length: 15
J: TRBJ2-7
D: NA
size: once
V: TRBV11-1
CDR3: CASSLDRVTGSEQYF
DNA: TGTGCCAGCAGCTTAGATCGAGTTACAGGGAGCGAGCAGTACTTC

length: 16
J: TRBJ2-3
D: TRBD2
size: once
V: TRBV18
CDR3: CASSPPQRGLSDTQYF
DNA: TGTGCCAGCTCACCACCACAGCGGGGGTTATCAGATACGCAGTATTTT

length: 15
J: TRBJ2-1
D: NA
size: NA
V: TRBV6-5
CDR3: CASSSPLRGKNEQFF
DNA: TGTGCCAGCAGTTCCCCCCTCCGGGGAAAGAATGAGCAGTTCTTC

length: 16
J: TRBJ2-1
D: TRBD2
size: NA
V: TRBV7-9
CDR3: CASSLPGLAALNEQFF
DNA: TGTGCCAGCAGCCTCCCGGGACTAGCGGCCCTAAATGAGCAGTTCTTC

length: 14
J: TRBJ1-2
D: TRBD1
size: NA
V: TRBV7-2
CDR3: CASSPGDRAYGYTF
DNA: TGTGCCAGCAGCCCAGGGGACAGGGCCTATGGCTACACCTTC

length: 14
J: TRBJ2-7
D: NA
size: NA
V: TRBV5-4
CDR3: CASSAARGAGEQYF
DNA: TGTGCCAGCAGCGCGGCCAGGGGGGCCGGCGAGCAGTACTTC

length: 17
J: TRBJ2-2
D: TRBD2
size: NA
V: TRBV7-6
CDR3: CASSTIGLAGAGGELFF
DNA: TGTGCCAGCAGCACAATAGGTCTAGCGGGAGCTGGCGGGGAGCTGTTTTTT

length: 14
J: TRBJ2-7
D: NA
size: NA
V: TRBV15
CDR3: CATSRDPATYEQYF
DNA: TGTGCCACCAGCAGAGATCCGGCGACCTACGAGCAGTACTTC

length: 15
J: TRBJ1-1
D: NA
size: few
V: TRBV5-1
CDR3: CASSLEGGGNTEAFF
DNA: TGCGCCAGCAGCTTGGAGGGAGGGGGGAACACTGAAGCTTTCTTT

length: 14
J: TRBJ2-1
D: TRBD2
size: NA
V: TRBV6-5
CDR3: CASKRSGASNEQFF
DNA: TGTGCCAGCAAACGTAGCGGGGCTAGTAATGAGCAGTTCTTC

length: 16
J: TRBJ2-7
D: NA
size: NA
V: TRBV2
CDR3: CASSPLGGGGTYEQYF
DNA: TGTGCCAGCAGCCCTCTAGGGGGAGGTGGGACCTACGAGCAGTACTTC

length: 15
J: TRBJ2-5
D: NA
size: NA
V: TRBV9
CDR3: CASSVDPDFLETQYF
DNA: TGTGCCAGCAGCGTAGATCCGGACTTCCTAGAGACCCAGTACTTC

length: 18
J: TRBJ2-4
D: TRBD2
size: NA
V: TRBV4-1
CDR3: CASSLGLAGGVAKNIQYF
DNA: TGCGCCAGCAGCTTGGGACTAGCGGGGGGCGTAGCCAAAAACATTCAGTACTTC

length: 15
J: TRBJ1-2
D: TRBD1
size: NA
V: TRBV10-3
CDR3: CAISEGDRGRGGYTF
DNA: TGTGCCATCAGTGAGGGTGACAGGGGACGCGGCGGCTACACCTTC

length: 16
J: TRBJ2-3
D: TRBD2
size: NA
V: TRBV9
CDR3: CASSVGGGYSTDTQYF
DNA: TGTGCCAGCAGCGTAGGCGGGGGGTATAGCACAGATACGCAGTATTTT

length: 14
J: TRBJ2-2
D: NA
size: few
V: TRBV6-5
CDR3: CASRNGINTGELFF
DNA: TGTGCCAGCAGGAACGGGATAAACACCGGGGAGCTGTTTTTT

length: 15
J: TRBJ1-5
D: TRBD1
size: few
V: TRBV7-9
CDR3: CASSKGTGGNQPQHF
DNA: TGTGCCAGCAGCAAGGGGACAGGGGGCAATCAGCCCCAGCATTTT

length: 15
J: TRBJ1-1
D: TRBD1
size: NA
V: TRBV7-9
CDR3: CASSPLGQGGTEAFF
DNA: TGTGCCAGCAGCCCCCTCGGCCAGGGGGGCACTGAAGCTTTCTTT

length: 15
J: TRBJ2-7
D: NA
size: NA
V: TRBV7-6
CDR3: CASTAGTRRGYEQYF
DNA: TGTGCCAGCACCGCGGGAACCCGGAGGGGATACGAGCAGTACTTC

length: 15
J: TRBJ1-2
D: TRBD1
size: NA
V: TRBV5-1
CDR3: CASSLAGTGGEGYTF
DNA: TGCGCCAGCAGCTTGGCCGGGACAGGGGGCGAGGGCTACACCTTC

length: 13
J: TRBJ2-7
D: NA
size: few
V: TRBV27
CDR3: CASKGGGGHEQYF
DNA: TGTGCCAGCAAAGGAGGAGGGGGCCACGAGCAGTACTTC

length: 14
J: TRBJ1-2
D: NA
size: NA
V: TRBV30
CDR3: CAWSAPKANYGYTF
DNA: TGTGCCTGGAGTGCACCCAAGGCGAACTATGGCTACACCTTC